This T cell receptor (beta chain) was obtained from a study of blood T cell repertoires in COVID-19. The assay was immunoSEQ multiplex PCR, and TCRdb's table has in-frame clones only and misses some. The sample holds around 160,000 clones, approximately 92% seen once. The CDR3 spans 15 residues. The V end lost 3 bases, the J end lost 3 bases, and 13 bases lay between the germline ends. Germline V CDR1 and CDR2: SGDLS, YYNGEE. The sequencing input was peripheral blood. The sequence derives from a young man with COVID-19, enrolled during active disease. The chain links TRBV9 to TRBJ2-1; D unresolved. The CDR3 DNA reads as TGTGCCAGCAGCGCAGAGTTGCGGAGCTACAATGAGCAGTTCTTC. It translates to CASSAELRSYNEQFF.